Listed below are T cell receptor beta chains from one sample, sequenced in a study of identical twins. MiXCR was run by TCRdb on the 5' RACE reads, yielding one entry per CDR3 protein. The sample carries roughly 480,000 distinct CDR3 sequences, 24% recorded once. This sample also appeared in a second study, on T cells expressing NK-cell markers.

The specimen was CD4+ T cells sorted from blood. The receptors derive from a young woman in good health. Both conserved end residues are part of each CDR3. The D gene is left open where the match is weak. The size field is filled for only some rows; it gives once, few, many or a size class.

V: TRBV12-3/TRBV12-4; D: -; size: -; J: TRBJ1-2; DNA: TGTGCCAGCAGTTTATATGGAGGCTACACCTTC; CDR3: CASSLYGGYTF
V: TRBV12-3/TRBV12-4; D: -; size: -; J: TRBJ1-1; DNA: TGTGCCAGCACCCTAGGACAAGCGACTTTCTTT; CDR3: CASTLGQATFF
V: TRBV9; D: -; size: few; J: TRBJ2-3; DNA: TGTGCCAGCAGCGCCTCACTAGGGGCCCCCACAGATACGCAGTATTTT; CDR3: CASSASLGAPTDTQYF
V: TRBV7-2; D: -; size: -; J: TRBJ2-7; DNA: TGTGCCAGCAGCTTAGTGGGGCCGGTTTCTGCTTACGAGCAGTACTTC; CDR3: CASSLVGPVSAYEQYF
V: TRBV20-1; D: TRBD2; size: -; J: TRBJ2-3; DNA: TGCAGTGCCACTCGACTAGCGGGCACAGATACGCAGTATTTT; CDR3: CSATRLAGTDTQYF
V: TRBV7-2; D: TRBD2; size: many; J: TRBJ2-7; DNA: TGCGCCAGCAGCTTGACTAGCGGGGGTGCCTACGAGCAGTACTTC; CDR3: CASSLTSGGAYEQYF
V: TRBV20-1; D: TRBD2; size: -; J: TRBJ2-2; DNA: TGCAGTGCTAGATCCGGGACTAGCGGTAACACCGGGGAGCTGTTTTTT; CDR3: CSARSGTSGNTGELFF
V: TRBV12-3/TRBV12-4; D: -; size: -; J: TRBJ2-5; DNA: TGTGCCAGCAGTCCAACCCCGCCGGACGCGACGGAGACCCAGTACTTC; CDR3: CASSPTPPDATETQYF
V: TRBV5-1; D: -; size: -; J: TRBJ1-3; DNA: TGCGCCAGCAGCTTTTCTGCGGGGCCAAGCGCAAGAAACACCATATATTTT; CDR3: CASSFSAGPSARNTIYF
V: TRBV3-1; D: -; size: -; J: TRBJ2-7; DNA: TGTGCCAGCAGCCAAGATAGGACACGCTACGAGCAGTACTTC; CDR3: CASSQDRTRYEQYF
V: TRBV12-3/TRBV12-4; D: TRBD1; size: -; J: TRBJ2-7; DNA: TGTGCCAGCAGCCGGACAGGATACTACGAGCAGTACTTC; CDR3: CASSRTGYYEQYF
V: TRBV5-1; D: TRBD2; size: -; J: TRBJ2-1; DNA: TGCGCCAGCAGCTTGGCGATTAGCGGGGGTATGAATGAGCAGTTCTTC; CDR3: CASSLAISGGMNEQFF
V: TRBV5-1; D: -; size: -; J: TRBJ2-7; DNA: TGCGCCAGCAGCTTTTACGGGAGCTCCTACGAGCAGTACTTC; CDR3: CASSFYGSSYEQYF
V: TRBV29-1; D: -; size: few; J: TRBJ2-1; DNA: TGCAGCGTGGCGCTAGTCGCAAATGAGCAGTTCTTC; CDR3: CSVALVANEQFF
V: TRBV6-1; D: -; size: -; J: TRBJ2-2; DNA: TGTGCCAGCCACCAGCGGGCAGGGTTGAACACCGGGGAGCTGTTTTTT; CDR3: CASHQRAGLNTGELFF
V: TRBV2; D: TRBD1; size: -; J: TRBJ2-1; DNA: TGTGCCAGCAGCGTGGACAGGGCTTACAATGAGCAGTTCTTC; CDR3: CASSVDRAYNEQFF
V: TRBV7-2; D: -; size: -; J: TRBJ1-5; DNA: TGTGCCAGCAGCCCGTGGGTGGCTCTTGGGCAGCCCCAGCATTTT; CDR3: CASSPWVALGQPQHF
V: TRBV6-1; D: TRBD2; size: few; J: TRBJ2-1; DNA: TGTGCCAGCAGCCCACTAGCGCCCATTTACAATGAGCAGTTCTTC; CDR3: CASSPLAPIYNEQFF
V: TRBV12-3/TRBV12-4; D: -; size: -; J: TRBJ1-1; DNA: TGTGCCAGCAGTTGGGACTTGAACACTGAAGCTTTCTTT; CDR3: CASSWDLNTEAFF
V: TRBV28; D: TRBD1; size: -; J: TRBJ2-1; DNA: TGTGCCAGCAGTTTAGGAGGGACAGGGGGTTGGGAGCAGTTCTTC; CDR3: CASSLGGTGGWEQFF
V: TRBV9; D: TRBD2; size: -; J: TRBJ2-3; DNA: TGTGCCAGCAGCGTAGTAACTAGCGGCTCCACAGATACGCAGTATTTT; CDR3: CASSVVTSGSTDTQYF
V: TRBV6-2/TRBV6-3; D: -; size: -; J: TRBJ2-1; DNA: TGTGCCAGCAGAGACACCGGTGACAATGAGCAGTTCTTC; CDR3: CASRDTGDNEQFF
V: TRBV5-1; D: TRBD2; size: -; J: TRBJ2-1; DNA: TGCGCCAGCAGCTCGGCCCGGCCGGGGGGATACTACAATGAGCAGTTCTTC; CDR3: CASSSARPGGYYNEQFF
V: TRBV3-1; D: -; size: -; J: TRBJ2-1; DNA: TGTGCCAGCAGCCACCACCAGGAGACTGCTTGGAATGAGCAGTTCTTC; CDR3: CASSHHQETAWNEQFF
V: TRBV20-1; D: TRBD1; size: few; J: TRBJ2-3; DNA: TGCAGTGCTCCCCCCGGGACAGGGTATAGAGATACGCAGTATTTT; CDR3: CSAPPGTGYRDTQYF
V: TRBV12-3/TRBV12-4; D: -; size: many; J: TRBJ2-2; DNA: TGTGCCAGCAGTGCCACGGGGACCGGGGAGCTGTTTTTT; CDR3: CASSATGTGELFF
V: TRBV10-3; D: TRBD1; size: -; J: TRBJ2-1; DNA: TGTGCCATCAGGCCGGGACAGGGTACGTACAGGTCGGATGAGCAGTTCTTC; CDR3: CAIRPGQGTYRSDEQFF
V: TRBV18; D: TRBD1; size: -; J: TRBJ1-1; DNA: TGTGCCAGCTCACCACGGCAGGGGGACCGGAAACGGACTGAAGCTTTCTTT; CDR3: CASSPRQGDRKRTEAFF
V: TRBV4-3; D: TRBD2; size: once; J: TRBJ2-3; DNA: TGCGCCAGCAGCCAACAAGCGGGAAGTGCAGATACGCAGTATTTT; CDR3: CASSQQAGSADTQYF
V: TRBV3-1; D: -; size: -; J: TRBJ2-5; DNA: TGTGCCAGCAGCCAAGTCGGCAGGGGAGAGACCCAGTACTTC; CDR3: CASSQVGRGETQYF
V: TRBV10-1; D: -; size: few; J: TRBJ2-3; DNA: TGCGCCAGCAGTGCTGATAACACAGATACGCAGTATTTT; CDR3: CASSADNTDTQYF